The 19 T cell receptor beta chains listed next were all sequenced from one sample in a study of read filtering for tumor transcriptome and immune sequencing. From around 440 ng of RNA, a library with molecular barcoded alpha/delta and beta/gamma adaptors was made. Each CDR3 protein is one row after TCRdb ran MiXCR on the reads. The data show fewer than 45,000 distinct CDR3 sequences, with roughly an eighth seen just once and approximately 31% held by the top ten. Material: a population of CD138-negative cells sorted from bone marrow. Receptors originate from a donor older than 35 with multiple myeloma.

This clonotype was seen repeatedly, ten times or more. The chain recombines TRBV28 with TRBJ1-4; 9 positions agree with TRBD1. The CDR3 length is 15 residues. The V segment lost 2 bases and the J segment 12 bases; nucleotides outside the gene matches: 10. Germline CDR1 is MDHEN and CDR2 is SYDVKM. In DNA, the CDR3 is TGTGCCAGCAGTTTAGGGGACAGGGCCAGTGGGGAACTGTTTTTT. Translating it yields CASSLGDRASGELFF.

This chain links TRBV18 with TRBJ2-4, with 9 bases fitting TRBD1. The CDR3 extends over 17 amino acids. Germline V gives CDR1 KGHSH, CDR2 LQKENI. Trimming removed 0 bases from V and 5 bases from J; junction bases left unmatched: 8. In nucleotides, the CDR3 is TGTGCCAGCTCACCACCTAATTCGGGACAGGGCCAAAACATTCAGTACTTC. Translated: CASSPPNSGQGQNIQYF.

This clonotype was picked up a small number of times. The J gene is TRBJ2-1, the V gene TRBV28; D is perhaps TRBD2 (6 bases). Germline lookup yields CDR1 MDHEN and CDR2 SYDVKM. Between the trimmed V and J ends, which lost 6 bases and 7 bases, there was a span of 19 bases. The CDR3 is 15 amino acids. The CDR3 spells CASSTRERAVNEQFF. DNA of the CDR3: TGTGCCAGCAGCACCCGGGAGCGGGCGGTAAATGAGCAGTTCTTC.

This clonotype was detected many times. This chain joins TRBV28 and TRBJ2-7; 7 bases are shared with TRBD2. The germline V gene has CDR1 MDHEN and CDR2 SYDVKM. This CDR3 spans 14 amino acids. V shed 5 bases and J 3 bases; nucleotides not matched to a gene: 7. CDR3 coding DNA: TGTGCCAGCAGTGTGGGGCTAGCGGTCTACGAGCAGTACTTC. Protein sequence: CASSVGLAVYEQYF.

Of note for this clonotype: A read error is likely, as this CDR3 ends without the conserved phenylalanine or tryptophan. The chain carries TRBV20-1 and TRBJ1-1, with TRBD1 matching 8 bases. Germline CDR1 is DFQATT and CDR2 is SNEGSKA (reference sequence). Losses at the gene ends were 3 bases for V and 5 bases for J; bases not matched to a gene: 8. CDR3 size: 14 residues. The CDR3 nucleotides read TGCAGTGCTAGGGATACAGGGGGTCGGACTGAAGCTTTCCTT. Its translation is CSARDTGGRTEAFL.

The chain joins TRBV24-1 to TRBJ2-5; TRBD2 agrees at 10 bases. J gave up 1 base and V 3 bases, and 10 bases lay outside the gene matches. CDR3 size: 18 residues. Germline V lookup: CDR1 KGHDR, CDR2 SFDVKD. The CDR3 DNA reads TGTGCCACCAGTGATCCAACGACTAGCGGGTTAGCCCAAGAGACCCAGTACTTC. It codes for CATSDPTTSGLAQETQYF.

This clonotype was counted ten times or more. This chain links TRBV20-1 with TRBJ2-7, with D hard to call. V lost 7 bases and J 3 bases, leaving 10 bases between the germline ends. CDR3 length: 11 amino acids. Germline values: CDR1 DFQATT, CDR2 SNEGSKA (reference sequence). CDR3 coding DNA: TGCAGTGGTGGGGTGGGCTACGAGCAGTACTTC. Amino acid sequence: CSGGVGYEQYF.

In this sample, this clonotype turned up many times. CDR3 bases: TGTGCCAGCAGCTTGGGACTAGCGGGAGGCCTTTTCTACAATGAGCAGTTCTTC. Its protein is CASSLGLAGGLFYNEQFF. The rearrangement links TRBV7-8 to TRBJ2-1; 15 nucleotides match TRBD2. This CDR3 is 18 amino acids long. Per the germline V gene, CDR1 is SGHVS and CDR2 is FQNEAQ. Germline trimming cut 3 bases from V and 3 bases from J; bases unmatched to any gene: 6.

On this clonotype itself: A clone one base away is much larger, so this may be a read error. The gene calls are TRBV10-3 and TRBJ2-3, with unresolved D. The CDR3 runs to 14 residues. Germline loops: CDR1 ENHRY, CDR2 SYGVKD. Trimming shortened V by 2 bases and J by 2 bases, and 8 bases separated the two germline ends. The CDR3 DNA reads TGTGCCATCAGTGAGGCCGGTCCCACAGATACGCAGTATTTT. This translates into CAISEAGPTDTQYF.

In regard to this clonotype: A far larger clone is only one base removed, so a read error is likely. The J gene is TRBJ2-1, the V gene TRBV12-3 or TRBV12-4; TRBD1 is a possible D gene (5 bases). The CDR3 contains 16 residues. The CDR3 DNA is TGTGCCAGCAGTTTAGCGGGCAGGGAAGCCTACAATGAGCAGTCCTTC. Residues: CASSLAGREAYNEQSF.

This clonotype appeared a single time. A read error is possible here, since a much larger clone lies one base away. No conserved phenylalanine or tryptophan is present at the end of the CDR3, so a read error is the likely explanation. The chain couples TRBV7-9 to TRBJ1-1, with TRBD1 as a possible D gene (5 bases). V gave up 1 base and J gave up 4 bases, with 13 bases separating them. Germline V gene data show CDR1 as SEHNR and CDR2 as FQNEAQ (reference sequence). This CDR3 is 15 amino acids long. The chain's CDR3 is CASSLEGTRGTEAFS. The CDR3 DNA sequence: TGTGCCAGCAGCTTAGAGGGGACGCGGGGCACTGAAGCTTTCTCT.

This clonotype was detected many times. The rearrangement uses TRBV4-2 and TRBJ2-2, with 13 bases identical to TRBD2. J lost 6 bases, V lost 4 bases, and 5 bases had no gene match. The CDR3 totals 16 residues. CDR1 is LGHNA and CDR2 is YNFKEQ in the germline V gene. The chain's CDR3 is CASSPTSGREAGELFF. The CDR3 coding sequence is TGTGCCAGCAGCCCTACTAGCGGGAGGGAAGCCGGGGAGCTGTTTTTT.

This clonotype has ten or more counts. This chain joins TRBV7-9 and TRBJ2-3; no definite D call. V dropped 0 bases and J dropped 0 bases, with 4 bases sitting between them. The CDR3 has 14 amino acids. Germline V gives CDR1 SEHNR, CDR2 FQNEAQ (reference sequence). This chain's CDR3 is CASSLADSTDTQYF. Here the CDR3 DNA reads TGTGCCAGCAGCTTAGCGGACAGCACAGATACGCAGTATTTT. Full variable domain (outside the CDR3, taken from reference TRBV7-9 and TRBJ2-3): DTGVSQNPRHKITKRGQNVTFRCDPISEHNRLYWYRQTLGQGPEFLTYFQNEAQLEKSRLLSDRFSAERPKGSFSTLEIQRTEQGDSAMYLCASSLADSTDTQYFGPGTRLTVL.

This clonotype was observed at least ten times. The gene calls are TRBV11-2 and TRBJ2-5; 10 bases are shared with TRBD1. The CDR3 has 16 amino acids. CDR1 is SGHAT, CDR2 FQNNGV, per germline. V shed 3 bases and J 5 bases; nucleotides not matched to a gene: 9. In nucleotides, the CDR3 is TGTGCCAGCAGCTTTCGCGGACAGGGGGTTGCGGAGACCCAGTACTTC. This sequence encodes CASSFRGQGVAETQYF.

Concerning this clonotype itself: An end of the junction differs from the germline gene, which may be a read error. The chain carries TRBV5-6 and TRBJ2-1; 12 nucleotides align to TRBD2. Per germline, CDR1 SGHDT and CDR2 YYEEEE. This CDR3 is 16 amino acids long. The CDR3 DNA is TGTGTCAGCAGCTCCTCGACTAGCGGGAGATACAATGAGCAGTTCTTC. It yields the protein CVSSSSTSGRYNEQFF.

This clonotype was observed a handful of times. The chain links TRBV5-5 to TRBJ2-3; 13 bases are a match to TRBD2. Per the germline V gene, CDR1 is SGHKS and CDR2 is YYEKEE (reference sequence). The CDR3 is 16 amino acids. V gave up 4 bases and J gave up 6 bases; unmatched junction bases: 8. The CDR3 spells CASSQGTSGVRDTQYF. DNA of the CDR3: TGTGCCAGCAGCCAAGGGACTAGCGGGGTGCGGGATACGCAGTATTTT.

This clonotype was seen many times. The chain recombines TRBV20-1 with TRBJ1-1, with D unclear. This CDR3 comprises 11 residues. Looked up from germline, CDR1 is DFQATT and CDR2 is SNEGSKA (reference sequence). Trimming left V 3 bases short and J 7 bases short, with 9 bases between. The DNA for the CDR3 is TGCAGTGCTAGGGGTGCCGGTGAAGCTTTCTTT. Translated, it gives CSARGAGEAFF.

As for this clonotype: A much larger clonotype is one base distant, so this may be a read error. The rearrangement joins TRBV29-1 to TRBJ2-1; 7 bases line up with TRBD2. V shed 6 bases and J 6 bases; nucleotides not matched to a gene: 8. CDR3 length: 13 residues. In germline, CDR1 is SQVTM, CDR2 ANQGSEA. The chain's CDR3 is CSVGGTMTNEQFF. The CDR3 region has the DNA TGCAGCGTGGGCGGGACTATGACCAATGAGCAGTTCTTC.

This clonotype was recorded at least ten times. The V and J genes are TRBV12-3 or TRBV12-4 and TRBJ1-2, with unresolved D. This CDR3 has 12 residues. V was cut by 0 bases and J by 4 bases, with 3 bases left in between. The CDR3 DNA sequence: TGTGCCAGCAGTTTAGCCACCTATGGCTACACCTTC. This sequence encodes CASSLATYGYTF.